Below, one T cell receptor beta chain is given with its context. The CDR3 is 14 amino acids. Germline loops: CDR1 MNHEY, CDR2 SMNVEV (reference sequence). Deletions cut 7 bases from V and 1 base from J, with 12 bases between. The treatment here: some 19 received Ad26.COV2.S at low or high dose, single or two shots; 5 received placebo; per-sample allocation not given. After the first vaccine or placebo injection, samples were drawn on day 63. This sample was taken from a study of Ad26.COV2.S vaccination and SARS-CoV-2 variants. Only in-frame clones appear in the TCRdb table, and some are missing; sequencing was by immunoSEQ multiplex PCR. The table includes roughly 450,000 clones, around 90% detected once.

The material was peripheral blood, obtained in a trial of Ad26.COV2.S vaccine versus placebo. The chain uses TRBV27 and TRBJ2-3; D is perhaps TRBD2 (6 bases). The receptor was derived from a person aged 18 to 59 who received the Ad26.COV2.S COVID-19 vaccine or a placebo. CDR3 protein: CASTPGGGTDTQYF. The CDR3 DNA sequence: TGTGCCAGCACTCCAGGAGGGGGCACAGATACGCAGTATTTT.